This T cell receptor beta chain was sequenced for a study of shared clonotypes between healthy human individuals. Deep-level settings were used for running the assay. Sequenced by immunoSEQ multiplex PCR; TCRdb stores in-frame clones only, minus some. The data hold 450,000 to 650,000 clones, with about 80% observed a single time. The unsorted samples took about 90 million PBMCs to get genomic DNA. Study-level results: The researchers took only blood, and tissue repertoires probably look different.

V lost 6 bases and J 3 bases, leaving 11 bases between the germline ends. The length of the CDR3 is 14 residues. Germline CDR1 SGHTA, CDR2 FQGNSA. With regard to this clone: The antigen remains undetermined.

Material: PBMCs. This chain uses TRBV7-2 with TRBJ1-4; D not certain. The TCR comes from a middle-aged woman in good health. Some clones in this sample may be carry-over from other donors' samples. CDR3 in DNA: TGTGCCAGCAGTTTTGACATTCCTAATGAAAAACTGTTTTTT. Protein product: CASSFDIPNEKLFF.